What follows are 32 T cell receptor beta chains derived from one specimen sequenced in a study of T cell changes during pregnancy in multiple sclerosis. Profiled with immunoSEQ multiplex PCR; TCRdb holds only in-frame clones, not every one. The sample yields approximately 63,000 clones, 90% to 95% seen once. Sequencing was performed on peripheral blood, taken after pregnancy. The receptors originated from a female donor in good health, enrolled as a control in a pregnancy study.

This rearrangement joins TRBV19 to TRBJ1-1; TRBD1 is a possible D gene (6 bases). Trimming removed 6 bases at V and 0 bases at J, with 17 bases between. The CDR3 has 16 residues. The germline CDR1 and CDR2 sequences are LNHDA and SQIVND (reference sequence). Here the CDR3 reads CASRLIGGGMNTEAFF. CDR3 in DNA: TGTGCCAGTAGATTAATAGGGGGAGGGATGAACACTGAAGCTTTCTTT.

This chain connects TRBV18 to TRBJ2-7; 9 nucleotides agree with TRBD1. V gave up 0 bases and J gave up 3 bases; unmatched junction bases: 6. This CDR3 contains 16 residues. Germline CDR1 reads KGHSH; CDR2 reads LQKENI. The CDR3 protein is CASSPPGTGSIYEQYF. Written as DNA, the CDR3 is TGTGCCAGCTCACCACCGGGGACAGGGAGCATCTACGAGCAGTACTTC.

V gene TRBV4-3 combines with J gene TRBJ2-2, with 8 bases fitting TRBD2. Germline V gene sequence: CDR1 LGHNA, CDR2 YSLEER. The CDR3 runs to 15 residues. Trimming at V came to 0 bases and at J to 7 bases, leaving 4 bases not matched to a gene. CDR3 sequence reads: CASSQDSGEVGELFF. The CDR3 DNA sequence: TGCGCCAGCAGCCAAGATAGCGGGGAGGTCGGGGAGCTGTTTTTT.

The chain recombines TRBV18 with TRBJ1-1; no clear D gene. Germline CDR1 and CDR2: KGHSH and LQKENI. V was clipped by 6 bases and J by 4 bases, with 21 bases between them. The CDR3 covers 16 residues. CDR3 DNA sequence: TGTGCCAGCTCCCCTAGAGGAAGCGTAGGTGCCACTGAAGCTTTCTTT. It encodes CASSPRGSVGATEAFF.

The chain recombines TRBV2 with TRBJ1-1; 9 positions agree with TRBD1. Germline trimming cut 7 bases from V and 4 bases from J; bases unmatched to any gene: 4. Germline CDR1 and CDR2: SNHLY and FYNNEI. The CDR3 is 13 residues long. CDR3 sequence reads: CASTTQGATEAFF. DNA of the CDR3: TGTGCCAGCACCACACAGGGGGCCACTGAAGCTTTCTTT.

V usage is TRBV4-3 and J usage is TRBJ1-5, with TRBD1 as a possible D gene (6 bases). Trimming left V 0 bases short and J 4 bases short, with 10 bases between. The germline V gene has CDR1 LGHNA and CDR2 YSLEER. The CDR3 is made up of 15 amino acids. The CDR3 DNA follows: TGCGCCAGCAGCCAAGATCCGAGGGGGAATCAGCCCCAGCATTTT. Translated: CASSQDPRGNQPQHF.

This clone appeared once. This sample includes further DNA sequences coding for the same CDR3. The chain uses TRBV30 and TRBJ1-5, with D possibly matching TRBD1 (5 bases). V was cut by 2 bases and J by 5 bases, with 10 bases left in between. Germline CDR1 and CDR2: GTSNPN and SVGIG (reference sequence). The CDR3 is 13 residues long. In nucleotides, the CDR3 is TGTGCCTGGAGTCTAGGAGGGGATCAGCCCCAGCATTTT. This encodes CAWSLGGDQPQHF.

The V and J genes are TRBV18 and TRBJ1-2, with D possibly TRBD1 on 5 matching bases. Germline CDR1 KGHSH, CDR2 LQKENI. Trimming left V 1 base short and J 1 base short, with 10 bases between. The CDR3 totals 15 residues. For the CDR3, the DNA is TGTGCCAGCTCACCACTCCCGGGGGATAACTATGGCTACACCTTC. Translation: CASSPLPGDNYGYTF. Full variable domain (rest looked up from reference TRBV18 and TRBJ1-2): NAGVMQNPRHLVRRRGQEARLRCSPMKGHSHVYWYRQLPEEGLKFMVYLQKENIIDESGMPKERFSAEFPKEGPSILRIQQVVRGDSAAYFCASSPLPGDNYGYTFGSGTRLTVV.

The V call is TRBV6-5, the J call TRBJ1-2; possibly TRBD1 for D (6 bases). Trimming took 2 bases from V and 5 from J, leaving 12 bases between them. The CDR3 is 14 amino acids. The germline V gene encodes CDR1 MNHEY and CDR2 SVGAGI. The CDR3 bases are TGTGCCAGCAGTTACGCAGGGGCCCATTATGGCTACACCTTC. Residues: CASSYAGAHYGYTF.

This chain connects TRBV19 to TRBJ2-1, with 9 bases aligning to TRBD2. This CDR3 region has 18 residues. J lost 3 bases, V lost 5 bases, and 14 bases had no gene match. CDR1 and CDR2 from the germline V gene are LNHDA and SQIVND (reference sequence). CDR3 residues: CASSQSRGGISYYNEQFF. CDR3 nucleotide sequence: TGTGCCAGTAGTCAGTCGCGGGGGGGGATCTCCTACTACAATGAGCAGTTCTTC.

The chain joins TRBV9 to TRBJ1-1; TRBD1 matches 10 bases. The CDR3 length is 14 residues. The V gene end was trimmed by 3 bases and the J gene end by 8 bases; junction bases not matched to a gene: 7. Germline CDR1 SGDLS, CDR2 YYNGEE. This CDR3 reads CASSAETGGAEAFF. CDR3 bases: TGTGCCAGCAGCGCGGAGACAGGGGGCGCGGAAGCTTTCTTT.

The chain couples TRBV29-1 to TRBJ2-1; 10 nucleotides agree with TRBD2. In germline, CDR1 is SQVTM, CDR2 ANQGSEA. J was trimmed by 3 bases and V by 3 bases; bases with no gene match: 2. The CDR3 contains 14 residues. As DNA, the CDR3 is TGCAGCGTTGATCTAGCGGGGGACTACAATGAGCAGTTCTTC. It encodes CSVDLAGDYNEQFF.

The genes are TRBV30 and TRBJ2-3; TRBD1 matches 9 bases. The J segment lost 2 bases and the V segment lost 3 bases, leaving 9 bases of the junction unmatched. Germline V CDR1 and CDR2: GTSNPN, SVGIG (reference sequence). There are 16 residues in the CDR3. CDR3 sequence: CAWSRTGQGITDTQYF. For the CDR3, the DNA is TGTGCCTGGAGCCGGACGGGACAGGGAATCACAGATACGCAGTATTTT.

J is TRBJ1-4 and V is TRBV19; the match to TRBD1 covers 7 bases. Germline V CDR1 and CDR2: LNHDA, SQIVND (reference sequence). J was trimmed by 5 bases and V by 5 bases; bases with no gene match: 5. The CDR3 length is 14 residues. The DNA for the CDR3 is TGTGCCAGTAGTCAACGGGACAGCAATGAAAAACTGTTTTTT. It is translated as CASSQRDSNEKLFF.

This rearrangement joins TRBV7-3 to TRBJ2-1; weak D call: TRBD1 (5 bases). CDR3 length equals 15 residues. Germline lookup yields CDR1 SGHTA and CDR2 FQGTGA. The germline V and J ends were trimmed by 5 bases and 4 bases, with 15 bases remaining between them. The CDR3 DNA reads as TGTGCCAGCAGCCCTAACTGGGGCCCTTACAATGAGCAGTTCTTC. This translates into CASSPNWGPYNEQFF.

The gene calls are TRBV7-9 and TRBJ2-2, with TRBD1 identical over 7 bases. The CDR3 covers 17 residues. Per the germline V gene, CDR1 is SEHNR and CDR2 is FQNEAQ (reference sequence). V shed 4 bases and J 0 bases; nucleotides not matched to a gene: 8. CDR3 loop: CASSSGPGQSNTGELFF. The CDR3, as DNA: TGTGCCAGCAGCTCGGGACCGGGACAGTCGAACACCGGGGAGCTGTTTTTT.

The V and J genes are TRBV11-2 and TRBJ2-1; possible D gene TRBD1, 6 bases. V was shortened by 5 bases and J by 0 bases, with 14 bases between the two germline ends. Germline V gene data show CDR1 as SGHAT and CDR2 as FQNNGV. This CDR3 is 16 amino acids long. The CDR3 region is CASSQPRGPSYNEQFF. CDR3 bases: TGTGCCAGCAGCCAACCCAGGGGCCCCTCCTACAATGAGCAGTTCTTC.

The CDR3 nucleotides read TGTGCCAGCTCACCACCCCGGGCTAGCGGGGGGGCCGCAGATACGCAGTATTTT. Translated, it gives CASSPPRASGGAADTQYF. The chain couples TRBV18 to TRBJ2-3; 12 bases line up with TRBD2. The CDR3 runs to 18 residues. The ends lost 0 bases at V and 4 bases at J; junction bases unmatched: 8. Germline CDR1 is KGHSH and CDR2 is LQKENI.

This clone was seen a single time. The J gene is TRBJ2-5, the V gene TRBV5-1; 13 nucleotides agree with TRBD2. Trimming cost V 0 bases and J 7 bases; bases outside gene matches: 6. CDR1 is SGHRS, CDR2 YFSETQ, per germline. The CDR3 has 16 residues. The CDR3, as DNA: TGCGCCAGCAGCTTGGGGACTAGCGGGGGCTACGGGACCCAGTACTTC. The encoded protein is CASSLGTSGGYGTQYF.

CDR3 in amino acids: CASSPPGQGPRVEQFF. In DNA form, the CDR3 reads TGTGCCAGCTCACCACCGGGACAGGGGCCCCGAGTTGAGCAGTTCTTC. The chain joins TRBV18 to TRBJ2-1; 10 positions match TRBD1. Per germline, CDR1 KGHSH and CDR2 LQKENI. With V trimmed by 0 bases and J by 9 bases, 8 bases remained unmatched. This CDR3 has 16 amino acids. Variable domain in full (rest from reference TRBV18 and TRBJ2-1): NAGVMQNPRHLVRRRGQEARLRCSPMKGHSHVYWYRQLPEEGLKFMVYLQKENIIDESGMPKERFSAEFPKEGPSILRIQQVVRGDSAAYFCASSPPGQGPRVEQFFGPGTRLTVL.

This clone was picked up a small number of times. The genes are TRBV9 and TRBJ2-7, with D possibly matching TRBD2 (5 bases). This CDR3 comprises 15 residues. Germline V gene lookup returns CDR1 SGDLS and CDR2 YYNGEE. V was clipped by 3 bases and J by 3 bases, with 16 bases between them. Here the CDR3 reads CASSAEPGDYYEQYF. The DNA of the CDR3 is TGTGCCAGCAGCGCCGAGCCGGGTGACTACTACGAGCAGTACTTC.

Only one count was recorded for this clone. The CDR3 DNA follows: TGCGCCAGCAGCCACAGCGACAGGGGAAGCACAGATACGCAGTATTTT. Amino acid sequence: CASSHSDRGSTDTQYF. The chain carries TRBV4-3 and TRBJ2-3; TRBD1 aligns across 8 bases. The CDR3 is 16 residues long. Germline CDR1 reads LGHNA; CDR2 reads YSLEER. V lost 3 bases and J lost 0; bases outside the gene matches: 5.

V usage is TRBV19 and J usage is TRBJ1-1, with D hard to call. The germline V gene has CDR1 LNHDA and CDR2 SQIVND (reference sequence). CDR3 length: 11 residues. V lost 5 bases and J 3 bases, leaving 4 bases between the germline ends. CDR3 amino acids: CASSLDTEAFF. In nucleotides, the CDR3 is TGTGCCAGTAGTCTCGACACTGAAGCTTTCTTT.

V is TRBV6-6 and J is TRBJ2-7; TRBD1 might be the D (6 bases). The CDR3 is 13 amino acids. V was trimmed by 2 bases and J by 2 bases, leaving 7 bases between them. Germline V gives CDR1 MNHNY, CDR2 SVGAGI (reference sequence). The CDR3 loop is CASSYRTAYEQYF. CDR3 bases: TGTGCCAGCAGTTACAGGACAGCCTACGAGCAGTACTTC.

The genes are TRBV13 and TRBJ1-1; maybe TRBD1 (6 bases). CDR3 length: 13 residues. Germline CDR1 reads PRHDT; CDR2 reads FYEKMQ (reference sequence). The ends were cut back, 8 bases at V and 2 bases at J, with 12 bases in the middle. The CDR3 nucleotides are TGTGCCAGCGACCTACAGGGCAACACTGAAGCTTTCTTT. It specifies CASDLQGNTEAFF. The whole variable domain, filled in from reference TRBV13 and TRBJ1-1, reads AAGVIQSPRHLIKEKRETATLKCYPIPRHDTVYWYQQGPGQDPQFLISFYEKMQSDKGSIPDRFSAQQFSDYHSELNMSSLELGDSALYFCASDLQGNTEAFFGQGTRLTVV.

This chain connects TRBV10-3 to TRBJ1-2; 9 nucleotides agree with TRBD1. The V segment lost 8 bases and the J segment 4 bases; nucleotides outside the gene matches: 8. Germline V CDR1 and CDR2: ENHRY, SYGVKD. This CDR3 spans 14 amino acids. CDR3 loop: CAIGQGSAVYGYTF. In DNA form, the CDR3 reads TGTGCCATCGGACAGGGGAGTGCGGTCTATGGCTACACCTTC.

This chain links TRBV7-8 with TRBJ2-6; D is uncertain. Trimming took off 5 bases at V and 0 bases at J, with 14 bases between the two ends. Per the germline V gene, CDR1 is SGHVS and CDR2 is FQNEAQ. The CDR3 has 17 amino acids. Here the CDR3 DNA reads TGTGCCAGCAGCCTGGGCCTCCCCCGCTCTGGGGCCAACGTCCTGACTTTC. Protein product: CASSLGLPRSGANVLTF.

The chain recombines TRBV7-2 with TRBJ2-7, with 7 positions matching TRBD2. The CDR3 covers 16 residues. V lost 4 bases and J lost 0; bases outside the gene matches: 9. Looked up from germline, CDR1 is SGHTA and CDR2 is FQGNSA. CDR3 bases: TGTGCCAGCAGCTACAGAACCGGGGGGAGCTCCTACGAGCAGTACTTC. Amino acids: CASSYRTGGSSYEQYF.

V and J are TRBV6-6 and TRBJ1-2; D may be TRBD1 (5 bases). CDR1 and CDR2 from the germline V gene are MNHNY and SVGAGI (reference sequence). V dropped 8 bases and J dropped 4 bases, with 14 bases sitting between them. The CDR3 consists of 13 residues. As DNA, the CDR3 is TGTGCCAGCGGCGGGGGAAGTCTCTATGGCTACACCTTC. As protein: CASGGGSLYGYTF.

The chain carries TRBV14 and TRBJ1-5, with a possible D match to TRBD1 (5 bases). Germline V gives CDR1 SGHDN, CDR2 FVKESK. The CDR3 is 16 residues long. V was cut by 9 bases and J by 0 bases, with 18 bases left in between. The CDR3 here is CARLREGPFSNQPQHF. For the CDR3, the DNA is TGTGCCAGGCTCAGGGAGGGCCCATTTAGCAATCAGCCCCAGCATTTT. The full variable domain, with the rest looked up from reference TRBV14 and TRBJ1-5, is EAGVTQFPSHSVIEKGQTVTLRCDPISGHDNLYWYRRVMGKEIKFLLHFVKESKQDESGMPNNRFLAERTGGTYSTLKVQPAELEDSGVYFCARLREGPFSNQPQHFGDGTRLSIL.

The chain links TRBV6-5 to TRBJ1-2; a weak D match, TRBD1 (6 bases). Germline lookup yields CDR1 MNHEY and CDR2 SVGAGI. Deletions cut 6 bases from V and 4 bases from J, with 15 bases between. The CDR3 is 14 residues long. The CDR3 nucleotides are TGTGCCAGCAGAAGGGACGCCAGGGGCTATGGCTACACCTTC. It is translated as CASRRDARGYGYTF.

J is TRBJ1-2 and V is TRBV7-9; 11 positions agree with TRBD1. The length of the CDR3 is 17 residues. V gave up 4 bases and J gave up 7 bases; unmatched junction bases: 14. From germline, CDR1 is SEHNR and CDR2 FQNEAQ (reference sequence). CDR3 DNA sequence: TGTGCCAGCAGCTCGGGGACCGGGACAGGGGGAAGTCTTGGCTACACCTTC. Protein sequence: CASSSGTGTGGSLGYTF.